One and the same sample provided the 12 T cell receptor beta chains below, sequenced in a study of control samples from healthy donors and cancer patients. TCRdb keeps only in-frame clones here, not all; method: immunoSEQ multiplex PCR. Of 190,000 or so clones listed, around 93% are singletons. Sequenced material: blood. These receptors came from a man aged 18 to 35 in good health.

The chain is built from TRBV28 and TRBJ1-1, with unresolved D. The germline gives CDR1 MDHEN, CDR2 SYDVKM. This CDR3 has 14 amino acids. V was pared by 3 bases and J by 6 bases, with 14 bases between. CDR3: CASSFNGLKAEAFF. Here the CDR3 DNA reads TGTGCCAGCAGTTTTAACGGGTTAAAGGCTGAAGCTTTCTTT.

The chain joins TRBV18 to TRBJ2-5, with D hard to call. V lost 3 bases and J 5 bases, leaving 19 bases between the germline ends. Per germline, CDR1 KGHSH and CDR2 LQKENI. The CDR3 extends over 16 amino acids. CDR3 nucleotide sequence: TGTGCCAGCTCACCGTTTGGCGGACCCGCGGCGGAGACCCAGTACTTC. Amino acid sequence: CASSPFGGPAAETQYF.

The chain combines TRBV2 with TRBJ2-7; a weak D match, TRBD2 (5 bases). Germline assignment: CDR1 SNHLY and CDR2 FYNNEI. This CDR3 has 14 amino acids. V was shortened by 5 bases and J by 1 base, with 12 bases between the two germline ends. CDR3 nucleotides: TGTGCCAGCAGTTTAGGACTTCTTTCCTACGAGCAGTACTTC. Its translation is CASSLGLLSYEQYF.

CDR3 sequence: CASSPSGGPYEQYF. CDR3 DNA sequence: TGTGCCAGCAGCCCATCAGGGGGGCCTTACGAGCAGTACTTC. This chain joins TRBV7-2 and TRBJ2-7; a weak D match, TRBD1 (7 bases). Trimming left V 5 bases short and J 4 bases short, with 15 bases between. The CDR3 loop spans 14 amino acids. Germline loops: CDR1 SGHTA, CDR2 FQGNSA.

The chain has TRBV29-1 and TRBJ2-1, with D tentatively TRBD2 (6 bases). V was cut by 1 base and J by 0 bases, with 10 bases left in between. The V gene's germline CDR1 is SQVTM and CDR2 ANQGSEA. CDR3 length equals 15 residues. In DNA form, the CDR3 reads TGCAGCGTTGAAGCAGGAGGGGCCTCCTACAATGAGCAGTTCTTC. This sequence encodes CSVEAGGASYNEQFF.

The rearrangement links TRBV3-1 (or the pseudogene TRBV3-2) to TRBJ1-2; D is uncertain. Trimming pared 5 bases from V and 3 bases from J, leaving 7 bases between. This CDR3 comprises 12 residues. In germline, CDR1 is LGHDT, CDR2 YNNKEL (reference sequence). The CDR3: CASSGRDYGYTF. CDR3 nucleotide sequence: TGTGCCAGCAGCGGGAGGGACTATGGCTACACCTTC.

DNA of the CDR3: TGTGCCAGCAGCATCGACGGGAACACTGAAGCTTTCTTT. The encoded protein is CASSIDGNTEAFF. The genes are TRBV7-3 and TRBJ1-1, with D uncertain. The CDR3 contains 13 residues. Germline values: CDR1 SGHTA, CDR2 FQGTGA. Trimming cost V 5 bases and J 1 base, with 8 bases left between them.

The genes are TRBV5-1 and TRBJ2-6; D is unclear. Trimming left V 5 bases short and J 0 bases short, with 6 bases between. CDR1 and CDR2 from the germline V gene are SGHRS and YFSETQ. The CDR3 runs 14 residues. CDR3 nucleotides: TGCGCCAGCAGGACCGACTCTGGGGCCAACGTCCTGACTTTC. This encodes CASRTDSGANVLTF.

This CDR3 is CAWSSGAAEQFF. As DNA, the CDR3 is TGTGCCTGGAGTTCAGGGGCTGCTGAGCAGTTCTTC. J is TRBJ2-1 and V is TRBV30; D might be TRBD1 (6 bases). CDR3 length: 12 residues. Trimming cost V 2 bases and J 9 bases, with 11 bases left between them. The germline CDR1 and CDR2 sequences are GTSNPN and SVGIG (reference sequence).

This rearrangement joins TRBV11-2 to TRBJ1-5, with a possible D match to TRBD1 (5 bases). Looked up from germline, CDR1 is SGHAT and CDR2 is FQNNGV. V was pared by 1 base and J by 4 bases, with 14 bases between. The CDR3 length is 16 residues. Here the CDR3 reads CASSLVSGSVNQPQHF. CDR3 DNA sequence: TGTGCCAGCAGCTTAGTTTCAGGGAGCGTGAATCAGCCCCAGCATTTT.

The chain combines TRBV7-6 with TRBJ2-2, with D perhaps assigned TRBD1 or TRBD2 (6 bases each). This CDR3 region has 16 residues. CDR1 is SGHVS, CDR2 FNYEAQ, per germline. V dropped 5 bases and J dropped 1 base, with 14 bases sitting between them. The CDR3 loop reads CASSLQGLGNTGELFF. The CDR3 bases are TGTGCCAGCAGCCTACAGGGACTTGGGAACACCGGGGAGCTGTTTTTT. Supplemented by reference TRBV7-6 and TRBJ2-2, the full variable domain reads GAGVSQSPRYKVTKRGQDVALRCDPISGHVSLYWYRQALGQGPEFLTYFNYEAQQDKSGLPNDRFSAERPEGSISTLTIQRTEQRDSAMYRCASSLQGLGNTGELFFGEGSRLTVL.

The chain uses TRBV30 and TRBJ2-7; 7 positions agree with TRBD1. The CDR3 totals 14 residues. After removal of 3 bases from V and 5 bases from J, the junction contained 10 bases not matched to a gene. Germline V CDR1 and CDR2: GTSNPN, SVGIG (reference sequence). The CDR3 bases are TGTGCCTGGAGAACCACAGGGGTGTGGGACGAGCAGTACTTC. This sequence encodes CAWRTTGVWDEQYF.